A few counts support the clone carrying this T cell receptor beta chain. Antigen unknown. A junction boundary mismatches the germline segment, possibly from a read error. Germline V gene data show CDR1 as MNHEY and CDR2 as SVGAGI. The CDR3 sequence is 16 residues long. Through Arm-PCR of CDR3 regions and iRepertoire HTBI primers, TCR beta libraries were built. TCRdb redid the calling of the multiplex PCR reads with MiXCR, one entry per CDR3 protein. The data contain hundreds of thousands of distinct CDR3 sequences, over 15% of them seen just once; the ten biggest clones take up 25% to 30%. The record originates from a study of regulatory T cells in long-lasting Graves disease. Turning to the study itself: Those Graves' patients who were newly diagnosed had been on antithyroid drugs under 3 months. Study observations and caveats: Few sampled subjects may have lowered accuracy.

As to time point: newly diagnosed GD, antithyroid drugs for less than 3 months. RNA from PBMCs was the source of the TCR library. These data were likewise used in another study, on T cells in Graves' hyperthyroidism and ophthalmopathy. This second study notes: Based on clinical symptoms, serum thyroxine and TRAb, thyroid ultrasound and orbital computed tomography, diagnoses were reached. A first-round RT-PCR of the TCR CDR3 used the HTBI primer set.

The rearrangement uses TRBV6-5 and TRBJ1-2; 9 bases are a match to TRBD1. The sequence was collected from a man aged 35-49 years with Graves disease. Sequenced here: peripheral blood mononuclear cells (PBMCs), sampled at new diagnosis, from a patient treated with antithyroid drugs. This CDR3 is CTSSYAPGTGNYGYTF. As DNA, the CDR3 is TGTACCAGCAGTTACGCTCCCGGGACAGGGAACTATGGCTACACCTTC.